The rows below give T cell receptor beta chains drawn from one sample of a study of beta chain features in type 1 diabetes. Profiled with immunoSEQ multiplex PCR; TCRdb holds only in-frame clones, not every one. The sample holds some 660,000 clones, around an eighth seen once. The sequenced material came from naive CD4+ T cells from blood. These receptors were obtained from a young man with type 1 diabetes. The CDR3 runs from the conserved cysteine through the conserved F or W. The D gene is left open where the match is weak. For some rows the clone size is stated as once, few or many, or as a class when expanded; others skip it.

size	V	D	J	CDR3	DNA
few	TRBV7-9	TRBD2	TRBJ2-1	CASSWATSGRDNLGNEQFF	TGTGCCAGCAGCTGGGCGACTAGCGGGAGGGATAATCTCGGCAATGAGCAGTTCTTC
few	TRBV7-9	NA	TRBJ1-1	CASSPRTGLNTEAFF	TGTGCCAGCAGCCCACGAACAGGGTTGAACACTGAAGCTTTCTTT
NA	TRBV4-3	NA	TRBJ2-3	CASSRLSSPPDTQYF	TGCGCCAGCAGCAGGTTGAGCAGCCCCCCAGATACGCAGTATTTT
NA	TRBV6-1	TRBD1	TRBJ2-6	CASSEWGQGTLWANVLTF	TGTGCCAGCAGTGAGTGGGGACAGGGTACCCTCTGGGCCAACGTCCTGACTTTC
few	TRBV9	TRBD1	TRBJ2-7	CASSNPGRGPEQYF	TGTGCCAGCAGCAACCCGGGCAGGGGGCCCGAGCAGTACTTC
NA	TRBV6-6	TRBD1	TRBJ2-1	CASSLPGQLNEQFF	TGTGCCAGCAGTCTACCGGGACAGCTCAATGAGCAGTTCTTC
NA	TRBV15	NA	TRBJ2-7	CATNNSQPAPGEQYF	TGTGCCACTAACAATTCTCAGCCCGCTCCCGGCGAGCAGTACTTC
few	TRBV28	NA	TRBJ1-2	CASRDPSYYGYTF	TGTGCCAGCAGGGACCCCTCTTACTATGGCTACACCTTC
few	TRBV7-2	NA	TRBJ2-5	CASSRNRGRSGETQYF	TGTGCCAGCAGCAGAAATAGAGGACGGTCGGGAGAGACCCAGTACTTC
few	TRBV5-6	TRBD2	TRBJ2-3	CASSTTSAKKYTDTQYF	TGTGCCAGCAGCACTACTAGCGCGAAAAAATACACAGATACGCAGTATTTT
few	TRBV5-1	TRBD1	TRBJ1-1	CASSSRQGDTEAFF	TGCGCCAGCAGCTCCAGACAGGGTGACACTGAAGCTTTCTTT
few	TRBV12-5	NA	TRBJ2-5	CASGFGDAPGQETQYF	TGTGCTAGTGGTTTCGGAGACGCCCCTGGCCAAGAGACCCAGTACTTC
NA	TRBV7-7	NA	TRBJ2-1	CASSFGGKDNEQFF	TGTGCTAGCAGCTTCGGCGGGAAGGACAATGAGCAGTTCTTC
NA	TRBV30	TRBD2	TRBJ2-7	CAWTSGINEQYF	TGTGCCTGGACTAGCGGGATAAACGAGCAGTACTTC
few	TRBV5-5	TRBD2	TRBJ2-5	CASSSITSGGETQYF	TGTGCCAGCAGCTCGATTACTAGCGGGGGTGAGACCCAGTACTTC
few	TRBV5-1	TRBD1	TRBJ1-6	CASSGGQGWPLHF	TGCGCCAGCAGCGGGGGACAGGGTTGGCCCCTCCACTTT